This T cell receptor beta chain was recovered during a study of T cells in Graves' hyperthyroidism and ophthalmopathy. Overall study: Blood from the periphery was taken at initial diagnosis, before any treatment. Whole-study findings and limits: A model built on 13 V-J features separated ophthalmopathy from stable hyperthyroidism.

Amplified regions were TCR beta CDR3 sequences from RNA transcripts. The primer set for the first-round RT-PCR of the TCR CDR3 was HTBI. From the multiplex PCR reads, TCRdb called clonotypes with MiXCR, one entry per CDR3 protein. The sample lists around 300,000 distinct CDR3 sequences, about 15% seen once, with about 26% in the top ten. Diagnosis of hyperthyroidism was new in patients aged 18 to 65, and its duration was under 2 months. The CDR3 has 12 amino acids. V was clipped by 5 bases and J by 8 bases; unmatched bases: 5. Germline V gives CDR1 MNHNS, CDR2 SASEGT. This clonotype was detected ten times or more. Its antigen is still unknown.

The chain carries TRBV6-1 and TRBJ1-1; 7 nucleotides line up with TRBD1. The specimen sequenced was blood. The receptor comes from a woman aged 25 to 39 with Graves' hyperthyroidism. CDR3 nucleotides: TGTGCCAGCAGTCCCGAGGGGGCAGAAGCTTTCTTT. This gives the protein CASSPEGAEAFF.